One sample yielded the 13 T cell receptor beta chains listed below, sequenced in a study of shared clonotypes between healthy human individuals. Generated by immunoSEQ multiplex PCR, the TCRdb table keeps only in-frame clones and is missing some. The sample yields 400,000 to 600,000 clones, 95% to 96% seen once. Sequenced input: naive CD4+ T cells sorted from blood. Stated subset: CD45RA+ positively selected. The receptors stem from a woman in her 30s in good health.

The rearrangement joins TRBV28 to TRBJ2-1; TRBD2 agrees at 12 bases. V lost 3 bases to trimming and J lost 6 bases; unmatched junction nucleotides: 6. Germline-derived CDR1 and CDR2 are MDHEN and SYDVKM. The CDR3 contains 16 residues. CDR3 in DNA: TGTGCCAGCAGTTTGAAGCTAGCGGGAGGGGGCAATGAGCAGTTCTTC. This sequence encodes CASSLKLAGGGNEQFF. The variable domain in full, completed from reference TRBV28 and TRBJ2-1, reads DVKVTQSSRYLVKRTGEKVFLECVQDMDHENMFWYRQDPGLGLRLIYFSYDVKMKEKGDIPEGYSVSREKKERFSLILESASTNQTSMYLCASSLKLAGGGNEQFFGPGTRLTVL.

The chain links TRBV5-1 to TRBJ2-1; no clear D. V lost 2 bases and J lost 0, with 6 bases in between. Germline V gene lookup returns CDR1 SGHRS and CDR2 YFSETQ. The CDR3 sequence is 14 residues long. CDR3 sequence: CASSFANSYNEQFF. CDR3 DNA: TGCGCCAGCAGCTTCGCAAACTCCTACAATGAGCAGTTCTTC.

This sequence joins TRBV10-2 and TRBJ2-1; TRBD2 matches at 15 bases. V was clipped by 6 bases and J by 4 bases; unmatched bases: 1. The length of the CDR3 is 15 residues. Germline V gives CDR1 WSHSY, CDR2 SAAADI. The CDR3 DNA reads TGCGCCAGCAGGGGGACTAGCGGGAGGTACAATGAGCAGTTCTTC. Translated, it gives CASRGTSGRYNEQFF.

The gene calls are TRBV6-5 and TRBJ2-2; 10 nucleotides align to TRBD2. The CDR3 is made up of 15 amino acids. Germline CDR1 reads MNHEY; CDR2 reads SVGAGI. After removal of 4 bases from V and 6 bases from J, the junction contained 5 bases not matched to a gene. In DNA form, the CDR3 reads TGTGCCAGCAGTTTATGGCTAGCGGGAGCCGGGGAGCTGTTTTTT. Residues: CASSLWLAGAGELFF.

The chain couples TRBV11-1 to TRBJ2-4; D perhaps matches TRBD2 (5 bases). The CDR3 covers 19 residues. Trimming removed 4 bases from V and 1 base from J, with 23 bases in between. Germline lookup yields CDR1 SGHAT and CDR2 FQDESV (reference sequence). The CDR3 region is CASSWRWTAAKAAKNIQYF. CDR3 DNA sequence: TGTGCCAGCAGCTGGAGGTGGACCGCCGCCAAGGCGGCCAAAAACATTCAGTACTTC.

CDR3 in DNA: TGTGCCAGCAGTTTAGCGGGGGCCGCGAACACCGGGGAGCTGTTTTTT. Protein: CASSLAGAANTGELFF. The J gene is TRBJ2-2, the V gene TRBV27, with D possibly matching TRBD2 (7 bases). Per the germline V gene, CDR1 is MNHEY and CDR2 is SMNVEV (reference sequence). V was pared by 2 bases and J by 0 bases, with 10 bases between. The CDR3 extends over 16 amino acids.

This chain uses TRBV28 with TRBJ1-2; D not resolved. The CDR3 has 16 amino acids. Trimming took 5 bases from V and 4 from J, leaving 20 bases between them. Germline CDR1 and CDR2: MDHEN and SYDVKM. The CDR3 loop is CASSQAQGIGAYGYTF. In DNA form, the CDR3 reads TGTGCCAGCAGTCAGGCCCAAGGGATCGGCGCCTATGGCTACACCTTC.

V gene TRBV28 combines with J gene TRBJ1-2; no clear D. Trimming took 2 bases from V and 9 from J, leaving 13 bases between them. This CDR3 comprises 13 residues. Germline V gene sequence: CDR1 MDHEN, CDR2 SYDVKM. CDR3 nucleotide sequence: TGTGCCAGCAGTTTAGCGTTGACAACCCGCTACACCTTC. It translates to CASSLALTTRYTF.

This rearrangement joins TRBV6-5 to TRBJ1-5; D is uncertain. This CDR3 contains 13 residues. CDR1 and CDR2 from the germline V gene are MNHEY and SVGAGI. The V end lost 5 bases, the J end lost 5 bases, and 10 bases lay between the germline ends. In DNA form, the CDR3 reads TGTGCCAGCAGTCCCGGGGTCCATCAGCCCCAGCATTTT. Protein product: CASSPGVHQPQHF.

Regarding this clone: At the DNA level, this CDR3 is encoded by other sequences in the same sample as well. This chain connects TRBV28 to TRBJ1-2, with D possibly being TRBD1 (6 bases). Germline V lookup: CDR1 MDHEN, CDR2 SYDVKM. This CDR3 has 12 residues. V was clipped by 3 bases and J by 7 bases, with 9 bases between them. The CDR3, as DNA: TGTGCCAGCAGTTTCAGGGGTGCTGGCTACACCTTC. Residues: CASSFRGAGYTF.

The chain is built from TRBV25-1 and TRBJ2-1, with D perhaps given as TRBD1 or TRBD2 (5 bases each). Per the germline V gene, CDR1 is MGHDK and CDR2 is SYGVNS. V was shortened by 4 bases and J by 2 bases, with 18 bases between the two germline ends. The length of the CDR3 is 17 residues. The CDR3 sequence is CASSAHTGLGAYNEQFF. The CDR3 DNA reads TGTGCCAGCAGTGCCCATACAGGCCTGGGGGCCTACAATGAGCAGTTCTTC.

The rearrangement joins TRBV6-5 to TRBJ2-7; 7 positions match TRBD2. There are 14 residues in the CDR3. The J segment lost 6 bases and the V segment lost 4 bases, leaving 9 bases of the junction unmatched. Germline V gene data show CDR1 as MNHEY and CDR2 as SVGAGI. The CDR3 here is CASSFPGLEVEQYF. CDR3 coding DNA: TGTGCCAGCAGTTTCCCAGGACTAGAAGTCGAGCAGTACTTC.

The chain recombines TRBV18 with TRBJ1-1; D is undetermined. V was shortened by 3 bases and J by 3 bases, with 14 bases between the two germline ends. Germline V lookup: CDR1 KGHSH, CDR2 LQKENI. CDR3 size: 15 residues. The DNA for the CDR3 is TGTGCCAGCTCACCCCAAGGCCTGGGAGACACTGAAGCTTTCTTT. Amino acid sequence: CASSPQGLGDTEAFF.